The clone carrying this TCR beta chain was observed a single time. The antigen is undetermined. This record belongs to a study of shared clonotypes between healthy human individuals. Study-wide findings and caveats: Naive subsets tended to show greater estimated richness than memory subsets. Non-shared clonotypes had lower generation probabilities than clonotypes shared by all four sorted-subset donors.

This CDR3 contains 16 residues. Losses at the gene ends were 4 bases for V and 1 base for J; bases not matched to a gene: 7. Germline loops: CDR1 SGHNT, CDR2 YYREEE (reference sequence). Positively selected for CCR7, the CD45RO-negative cells used as naive CD8 cells excluded terminally differentiated effector memory CD45RA+ cells. None of the donors, who were healthy HIV-negative adults, had recently had acute infections or vaccinations. Approximately 200 ng DNA, tens of thousands of T cell genomes, went into each sorted-subset replicate PCR. Some clones are missing from TCRdb's copy, which holds only in-frame ones; the method was immunoSEQ multiplex PCR. The top ten hold around 0.1% of the sample, which has some 630,000 clones, about 96% seen once.

This clonotype was obtained from a woman aged 25-40 years in good health. Sequenced sample: naive CD8+ T cells sorted from blood. The J gene is TRBJ2-2, the V gene TRBV5-4; TRBD2 agrees at 7 bases. The DNA of the CDR3 is TGTGCCAGCAGCCGGACTAGTTTCCAGAACACCGGGGAGCTGTTTTTT. Its protein product is CASSRTSFQNTGELFF.